The present T cell receptor beta chain was sequenced within a study of OX40 agonist ivuxolimab in advanced cancers. Background on the study: Dose-escalation patients' cancers were hepatocellular carcinoma, melanoma, renal cell or head and neck cancer. Study-wide results and caveats: Among T cells, CD8+ cells averaged more expanded clones than CD4+ cells. There were also nonresponders showing low normalized T-cell clonal expansion.

The CDR3 extends over 15 amino acids. J was trimmed by 11 bases and V by 2 bases; bases with no gene match: 16. Germline CDR1 is SGHTS and CDR2 is YDEGEE. Sequencing was performed with immunoSEQ multiplex PCR; in TCRdb, only in-frame clones are kept and a portion is missing. This sample has tens of thousands of clones; less than 90% occur once, and the top ten carry about 3.4%. In regard to this clone: What it binds is unknown.

The material was CD4+ or CD8+ T cells sorted from blood, obtained in a trial of the OX40 agonist ivuxolimab. This sequence joins TRBV5-8 and TRBJ2-7; 7 positions agree with TRBD2. The TCR was taken from an adult with an advanced solid tumor such as melanoma, head and neck, liver or kidney cancer. In nucleotides, the CDR3 is TGTGCCAGCAGCTTTACCCTGGCCTTGGGGGGGTGGGAGTACTTC. Residues: CASSFTLALGGWEYF.